Shown below are 28 T cell receptor beta chains from a single sample sequenced in a study of graft-versus-host responses after intestinal transplantation. Sequencing was performed with immunoSEQ multiplex PCR; in TCRdb, only in-frame clones are kept and a portion is missing. The data contain around 25,000 clones, around 94% of them singletons. Sequenced material: PBMCs, taken 156 days after intestinal transplant. The source is a human patient who received an intestinal transplant, so some T cells may come from the graft donor.

The CDR3 region has the DNA TGTGCCAGCAGCCAAGTGGGCACAACTAATGAAAAACTGTTTTTT. Encoded protein: CASSQVGTTNEKLFF. The V gene is TRBV4-2, the J gene TRBJ1-4; no firm D call. V was cut by 1 base and J by 0 bases, with 6 bases left in between. Per germline, CDR1 LGHNA and CDR2 YNFKEQ. This CDR3 region has 15 residues.

V gene TRBV12-5 combines with J gene TRBJ2-5, with a weak D call TRBD2 (5 bases). Germline-derived CDR1 and CDR2 are LGHNT and FRNRAP. V was shortened by 4 bases and J by 2 bases, with 20 bases between the two germline ends. The CDR3 spans 17 residues. CDR3 in DNA: TGTGCTAGTGGTTCCACTTTTGGGAGAACCCCACAAGAGACCCAGTACTTC. It yields the protein CASGSTFGRTPQETQYF.

This sequence joins TRBV6-6 and TRBJ2-7; D is undetermined. The CDR3 consists of 12 residues. The V gene's germline CDR1 is MNHNY and CDR2 SVGAGI (reference sequence). V was cut by 2 bases and J by 3 bases, with 5 bases left in between. The chain's CDR3 is CASSYAIYEQYF. The CDR3 bases are TGTGCCAGCAGTTACGCGATCTACGAGCAGTACTTC.

The count of this clone is one. The chain couples TRBV2 to TRBJ2-4, with 9 bases fitting TRBD2. This CDR3 is 16 amino acids long. V dropped 7 bases and J dropped 1; count of bases not matched to a gene: 8. Per germline, CDR1 SNHLY and CDR2 FYNNEI. The CDR3 sequence is CASNPAGGPAKNIQYF. CDR3 sequence (DNA): TGTGCCAGCAACCCGGCGGGGGGGCCTGCCAAAAACATTCAGTACTTC.

The chain carries TRBV2 and TRBJ1-1; D may be TRBD1 (6 bases). CDR1 is SNHLY and CDR2 is FYNNEI in the germline V gene. V was trimmed by 1 base and J by 5 bases, leaving 11 bases between them. This CDR3 is built from 14 residues. CDR3 in amino acids: CASSEVWGRTEAFF. The CDR3 DNA sequence: TGTGCCAGCAGTGAAGTTTGGGGGCGGACTGAAGCTTTCTTT. Filled out from reference TRBV2 and TRBJ1-1, the complete variable domain reads EPEVTQTPSHQVTQMGQEVILRCVPISNHLYFYWYRQILGQKVEFLVSFYNNEISEKSEIFDDQFSVERPDGSNFTLKIRSTKLEDSAMYFCASSEVWGRTEAFFGQGTRLTVV.

The V and J genes are TRBV5-6 and TRBJ2-2, with TRBD2 as a possible D gene (5 bases). Trimming stripped 1 base from V and 7 bases from J, with 17 bases between. Germline loops: CDR1 SGHDT, CDR2 YYEEEE. The CDR3 spans 16 residues. This chain's CDR3 is CASSLRVSSGDGELFF. The CDR3 coding sequence is TGTGCCAGCAGCTTGAGGGTCAGCTCCGGGGACGGGGAGCTGTTTTTT.

This clone was counted only a few times. J is TRBJ2-5 and V is TRBV20-1, with a possible D match to TRBD2 (6 bases). Germline values: CDR1 DFQATT, CDR2 SNEGSKA (reference sequence). The CDR3 is 11 residues long. The CDR3 bases are TGCAGGGCGGGGAACCAAGAGACCCAGTACTTC. As protein: CRAGNQETQYF.

The table lists this clone with a count of one. The V gene is TRBV11-2, the J gene TRBJ1-3; possible D gene TRBD1, 5 bases. The CDR3 has 14 amino acids. Trimming stripped 7 bases from V and 2 bases from J, with 12 bases between. Germline CDR1 SGHAT, CDR2 FQNNGV. The CDR3 DNA sequence: TGTGCCAGCAAGTTAGCAGGGCCTGGAAACACCATATATTTT. Protein: CASKLAGPGNTIYF.

This clone has only a few counts. The chain has TRBV5-1 and TRBJ2-7; 8 bases match TRBD1. The CDR3 runs 15 residues. Germline CDR1 is SGHRS and CDR2 is YFSETQ. The V and J ends lost 2 bases and 2 bases, in that order; junction bases with no gene match: 6. CDR3 sequence (DNA): TGCGCCAGCAGCTTTACGGGACAGGCCCCCTACGAGCAGTACTTC. Amino acid sequence: CASSFTGQAPYEQYF.

This chain links TRBV30 with TRBJ1-2; D unresolved. Trimming removed 0 bases at V and 4 bases at J, with 3 bases between. The CDR3 length is 11 residues. Germline lookup yields CDR1 GTSNPN and CDR2 SVGIG (reference sequence). The CDR3 nucleotides are TGTGCCTGGAGTGTGCGCTATGGCTACACCTTC. Amino acid sequence: CAWSVRYGYTF. Full variable domain (outside the CDR3, taken from reference TRBV30 and TRBJ1-2): SQTIHQWPATLVQPVGSPLSLECTVEGTSNPNLYWYRQAAGRGLQLLFYSVGIGQISSEVPQNLSASRPQDRQFILSSKKLLLSDSGFYLCAWSVRYGYTFGSGTRLTVV.

V gene TRBV7-9 combines with J gene TRBJ1-2; TRBD1 might be the D (5 bases). Trimming took off 1 base at V and 10 bases at J, with 10 bases between the two ends. CDR1 and CDR2 from the germline V gene are SEHNR and FQNEAQ (reference sequence). The length of the CDR3 is 12 residues. This chain's CDR3 is CASSLVGGYYTF. In DNA, the CDR3 is TGTGCCAGCAGCTTAGTTGGGGGTTACTACACCTTC.

V is TRBV15 and J is TRBJ2-7; possible D gene TRBD2, 5 bases. The CDR3 is 14 residues long. Germline lookup yields CDR1 LNHNV and CDR2 YYDKDF (reference sequence). V was shortened by 5 bases and J by 2 bases, with 13 bases between the two germline ends. This chain's CDR3 is CATSAPGSPYEQYF. The CDR3 DNA reads TGTGCCACCAGCGCGCCGGGGAGCCCCTACGAGCAGTACTTC.

The CDR3 coding sequence is TGTGCCAGCAGCTTAGGTCCCGGACAGGGGGCGTTGGCAACTAATGAAAAACTGTTTTTT. It codes for CASSLGPGQGALATNEKLFF. This chain joins TRBV7-6 and TRBJ1-4; the match to TRBD1 covers 11 bases. The germline V gene has CDR1 SGHVS and CDR2 FNYEAQ. V lost 1 base and J lost 0; bases outside the gene matches: 10. This CDR3 region has 20 residues. Full variable domain (missing parts from reference TRBV7-6 and TRBJ1-4): GAGVSQSPRYKVTKRGQDVALRCDPISGHVSLYWYRQALGQGPEFLTYFNYEAQQDKSGLPNDRFSAERPEGSISTLTIQRTEQRDSAMYRCASSLGPGQGALATNEKLFFGSGTQLSVL.

The chain employs TRBV7-9 and TRBJ1-1; unclear D gene. Per germline, CDR1 SEHNR and CDR2 FQNEAQ (reference sequence). The ends were cut back, 0 bases at V and 1 base at J, with 12 bases in the middle. The CDR3 spans 16 residues. The CDR3 here is CASSLARAPPNTEAFF. The DNA for the CDR3 is TGTGCCAGCAGCTTAGCGCGGGCACCTCCGAACACTGAAGCTTTCTTT.

The J gene is TRBJ2-5, the V gene TRBV4-2; no firm D call. The DNA end favors TRBJ2-7, so the J call may be wrong. Germline V gene lookup returns CDR1 LGHNA and CDR2 YNFKEQ. The CDR3 extends over 15 amino acids. The CDR3 sequence: CASSQEVHGFYEQYF. The CDR3 DNA sequence: TGTGCCAGCAGCCAAGAGGTTCACGGATTCTACGAGCAGTACTTC.

CDR3 in amino acids: CAWEEVNEQFF. CDR3 nucleotide sequence: TGTGCCTGGGAAGAAGTCAATGAGCAGTTCTTC. The chain has TRBV30 and TRBJ2-1; D call uncertain. Germline lookup yields CDR1 GTSNPN and CDR2 SVGIG (reference sequence). This CDR3 spans 11 amino acids. Trimming stripped 5 bases from V and 6 bases from J, with 8 bases between.

The genes are TRBV7-9 and TRBJ1-5; weak D call: TRBD1 (6 bases). CDR3 size: 18 residues. The germline V gene has CDR1 SEHNR and CDR2 FQNEAQ (reference sequence). The V end lost 4 bases, the J end lost 2 bases, and 21 bases lay between the germline ends. The CDR3 nucleotides are TGTGCCAGCAGCTCCCTCCGGACAGATGGGGATGGCAATCAGCCCCAGCATTTT. Its translation: CASSSLRTDGDGNQPQHF.

This clone was seen a single time. CDR3 residues: CASSRAISGNTIYF. The CDR3 DNA follows: TGTGCCAGCAGCCGGGCCATCTCTGGAAACACCATATATTTT. This chain uses TRBV2 with TRBJ1-3; D call uncertain. CDR1 is SNHLY and CDR2 is FYNNEI in the germline V gene. There are 14 residues in the CDR3. V lost 6 bases to trimming and J lost 0 bases, with 9 bases between them.

This chain links TRBV7-9 with TRBJ2-5; TRBD2 aligns across 11 bases. The better agreement between TRBJ2-7 and the DNA end casts doubt on the J call. The CDR3 runs 17 residues. Germline lookup yields CDR1 SEHNR and CDR2 FQNEAQ (reference sequence). CDR3 loop: CASSPTAETSGAYEQYF. As DNA, the CDR3 is TGTGCCAGCAGCCCGACCGCGGAGACTAGCGGGGCCTACGAGCAGTACTTC.

This chain uses TRBV27 with TRBJ1-4; D remains ambiguous. This CDR3 is built from 14 residues. Trimming shortened V by 3 bases and J by 5 bases, and 10 bases separated the two germline ends. CDR1 and CDR2 from the germline V gene are MNHEY and SMNVEV (reference sequence). The CDR3 DNA sequence: TGTGCCAGCAGTTTCCGGGCGAGGAATGAAAAACTGTTTTTT. Amino acid sequence: CASSFRARNEKLFF. Full variable domain (missing parts from reference TRBV27 and TRBJ1-4): EAQVTQNPRYLITVTGKKLTVTCSQNMNHEYMSWYRQDPGLGLRQIYYSMNVEVTDKGDVPEGYKVSRKEKRNFPLILESPSPNQTSLYFCASSFRARNEKLFFGSGTQLSVL.

The chain combines TRBV7-9 with TRBJ2-6, with no clear D. The CDR3 has 18 amino acids. Germline V gene lookup returns CDR1 SEHNR and CDR2 FQNEAQ (reference sequence). Trimming pared 10 bases from V and 0 bases from J, leaving 22 bases between. Here the CDR3 DNA reads TGTGCCACCAGAAGTTCAGGCCCAACCCTCTCTGGGGCCAACGTCCTGACTTTC. Translation: CATRSSGPTLSGANVLTF.

The count of this clone is one. This sequence joins TRBV28 and TRBJ2-2; D gene ambiguous. Germline values: CDR1 MDHEN, CDR2 SYDVKM. The V gene lost 3 bases and the J gene lost 0 bases, with 8 bases spanning the gap. This CDR3 is built from 15 residues. The CDR3 region is CASSFLTANTGELFF. CDR3 in DNA: TGTGCCAGCAGTTTCCTCACAGCGAACACCGGGGAGCTGTTTTTT.

V usage is TRBV7-9 and J usage is TRBJ2-7; D remains ambiguous. V was clipped by 3 bases and J by 3 bases, with 9 bases between them. This CDR3 has 13 residues. Germline V gene data show CDR1 as SEHNR and CDR2 as FQNEAQ (reference sequence). The CDR3 spells CASSFNSHYEQYF. CDR3 nucleotides: TGTGCCAGCAGCTTCAACAGCCACTACGAGCAGTACTTC.

DNA of the CDR3: TGCGCCAGCAGACAACCCCGGGGGGGCTCCTATAATTCACCCCTCCACTTT. Translating it yields CASRQPRGGSYNSPLHF. The chain joins TRBV4-1 to TRBJ1-6; D perhaps matches TRBD1 (5 bases). Germline V CDR1 and CDR2: MGHRA, YSYEKL. Trimming stripped 6 bases from V and 0 bases from J, with 15 bases between. The CDR3 has 17 amino acids.

The V and J genes are TRBV4-1 and TRBJ1-2, with TRBD1 matching over 9 bases. The CDR3 has 15 residues. Trimming cost V 2 bases and J 3 bases; bases outside gene matches: 4. In germline, CDR1 is MGHRA, CDR2 YSYEKL. CDR3 DNA sequence: TGCGCCAGCAGCCAAATGGGACAGGGCGACTATGGCTACACCTTC. Residues: CASSQMGQGDYGYTF.

V gene TRBV10-3 combines with J gene TRBJ2-2, with TRBD1 matching 12 bases. V shed 6 bases and J 5 bases; nucleotides not matched to a gene: 4. Germline-derived CDR1 and CDR2 are ENHRY and SYGVKD. CDR3 length: 15 amino acids. The CDR3 sequence: CAISGTGGSTGELFF. CDR3 coding DNA: TGTGCCATCAGCGGGACAGGGGGCTCGACCGGGGAGCTGTTTTTT.

CDR3 sequence (DNA): TGCGCCAGCAGTGACAGGTTTAATGAGCAGTTCTTC. Translating gives CASSDRFNEQFF. This chain connects TRBV10-1 to TRBJ2-1, with no clear D. Germline V gives CDR1 WNHNN, CDR2 SYGVQD (reference sequence). The CDR3 runs 12 residues. V was pared by 3 bases and J by 7 bases, with 7 bases between.

The chain joins TRBV13 to TRBJ1-6, with TRBD1 matching over 8 bases. In germline, CDR1 is PRHDT, CDR2 FYEKMQ (reference sequence). Losses at the gene ends were 5 bases for V and 3 bases for J; bases not matched to a gene: 6. The CDR3 runs to 16 residues. CDR3 bases: TGTGCCAGCAGCGAAACCGGGACAGGCTATAATTCACCCCTCCACTTT. It yields the protein CASSETGTGYNSPLHF.